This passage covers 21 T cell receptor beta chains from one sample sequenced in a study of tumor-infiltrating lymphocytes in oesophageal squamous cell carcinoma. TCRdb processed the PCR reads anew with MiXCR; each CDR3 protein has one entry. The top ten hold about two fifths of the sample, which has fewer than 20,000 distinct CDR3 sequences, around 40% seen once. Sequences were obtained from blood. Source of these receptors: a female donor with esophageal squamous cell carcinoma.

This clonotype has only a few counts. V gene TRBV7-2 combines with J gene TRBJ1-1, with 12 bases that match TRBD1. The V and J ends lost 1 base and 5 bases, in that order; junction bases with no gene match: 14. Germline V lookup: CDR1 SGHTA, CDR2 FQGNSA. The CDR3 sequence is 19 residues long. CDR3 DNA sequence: TGTGCCAGCAGCTTAGAAATATCTGGGACAGGGGGCCGCCGAACTGAAGCTTTCTTT. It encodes CASSLEISGTGGRRTEAFF.

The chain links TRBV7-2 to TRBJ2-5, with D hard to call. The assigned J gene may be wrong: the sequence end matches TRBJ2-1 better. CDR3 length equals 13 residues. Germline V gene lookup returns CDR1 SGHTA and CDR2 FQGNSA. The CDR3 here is CASSSRTGLEQFF. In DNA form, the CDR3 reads TGTGCCAGCAGCTCCCGGACCGGGCTCGAGCAGTTCTTC.

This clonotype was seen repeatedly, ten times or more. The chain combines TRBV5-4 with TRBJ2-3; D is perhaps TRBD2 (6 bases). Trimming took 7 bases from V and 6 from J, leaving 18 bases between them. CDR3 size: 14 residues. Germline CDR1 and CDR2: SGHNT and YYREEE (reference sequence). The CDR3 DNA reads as TGTGCCAGCTCCATGGAGGGATATGGGGATACGCAGTATTTT. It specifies CASSMEGYGDTQYF.

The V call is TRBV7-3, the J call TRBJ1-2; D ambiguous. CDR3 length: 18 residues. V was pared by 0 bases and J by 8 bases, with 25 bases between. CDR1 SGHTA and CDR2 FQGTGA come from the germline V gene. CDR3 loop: CASSLTLVTGETLRGYTF. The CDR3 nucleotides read TGTGCCAGCAGCTTAACACTGGTGACTGGGGAAACCCTTCGGGGCTACACCTTC.

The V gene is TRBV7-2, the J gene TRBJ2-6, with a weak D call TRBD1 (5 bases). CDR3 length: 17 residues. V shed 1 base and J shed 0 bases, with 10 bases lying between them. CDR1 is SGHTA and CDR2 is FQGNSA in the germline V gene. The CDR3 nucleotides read TGTGCCAGCAGCTTAGTAGGCAGGGCCTCTGGGGCCAACGTCCTGACTTTC. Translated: CASSLVGRASGANVLTF.

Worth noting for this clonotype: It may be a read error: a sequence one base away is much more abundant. The CDR3 coding sequence is TGTGCCAGCAGCTTATCCTGTACTAGCGGGGGCAATGAGCAGTTCTTC. Protein sequence: CASSLSCTSGGNEQFF. The V call is TRBV7-3, the J call TRBJ2-7, with 11 bases fitting TRBD2. The J call may be incorrect, as the DNA end agrees better with TRBJ2-1. The CDR3 is 16 amino acids. The germline V gene encodes CDR1 SGHTA and CDR2 FQGTGA.

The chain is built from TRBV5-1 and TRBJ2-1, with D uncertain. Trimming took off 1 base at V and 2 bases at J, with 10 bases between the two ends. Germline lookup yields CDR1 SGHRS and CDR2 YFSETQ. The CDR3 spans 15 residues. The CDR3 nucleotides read TGCGCCAGCAGCTTGAGCAGAGAACCCTACAATGAGCAGTTCTTC. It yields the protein CASSLSREPYNEQFF.

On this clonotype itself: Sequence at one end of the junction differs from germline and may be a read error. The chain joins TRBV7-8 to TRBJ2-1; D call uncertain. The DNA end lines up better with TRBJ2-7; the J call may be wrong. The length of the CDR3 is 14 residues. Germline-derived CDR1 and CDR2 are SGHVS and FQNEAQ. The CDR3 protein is CVSSPRDNSYEQYF. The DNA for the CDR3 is TGTGTCAGCAGCCCACGTGACAATTCCTACGAGCAGTACTTC.

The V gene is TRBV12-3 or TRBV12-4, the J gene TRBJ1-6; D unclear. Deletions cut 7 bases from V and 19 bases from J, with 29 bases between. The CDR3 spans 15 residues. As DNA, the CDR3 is TGTGCCAGCACCCTGGCTACGCAGACCGCCTACGAGCAGCACTTT. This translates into CASTLATQTAYEQHF.

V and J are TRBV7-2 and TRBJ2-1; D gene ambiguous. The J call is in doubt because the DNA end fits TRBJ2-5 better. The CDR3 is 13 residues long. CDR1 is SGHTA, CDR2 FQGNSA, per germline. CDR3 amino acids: CASSLGHPETQYF. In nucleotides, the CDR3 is TGTGCCAGCAGCTTAGGCCACCCAGAGACCCAGTACTTC.

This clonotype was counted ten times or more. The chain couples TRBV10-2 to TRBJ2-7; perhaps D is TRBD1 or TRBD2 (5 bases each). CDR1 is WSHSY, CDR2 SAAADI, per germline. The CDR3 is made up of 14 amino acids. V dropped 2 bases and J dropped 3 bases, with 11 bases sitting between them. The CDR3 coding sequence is TGCGCCAGCAGTGAGCCGGGACCGCACTACGAGCAGTACTTC. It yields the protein CASSEPGPHYEQYF.

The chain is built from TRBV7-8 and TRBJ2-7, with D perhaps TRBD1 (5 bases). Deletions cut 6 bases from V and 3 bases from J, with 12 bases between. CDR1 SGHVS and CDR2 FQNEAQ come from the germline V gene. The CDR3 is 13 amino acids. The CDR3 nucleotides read TGTGCCAGCAGTCCCCGACAGCGCTACGAGCAGTACTTC. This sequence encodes CASSPRQRYEQYF.

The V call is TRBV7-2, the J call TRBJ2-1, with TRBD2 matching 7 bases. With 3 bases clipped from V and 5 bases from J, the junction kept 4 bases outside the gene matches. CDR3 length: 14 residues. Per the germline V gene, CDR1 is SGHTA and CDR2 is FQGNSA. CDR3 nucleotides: TGTGCCAGCAGCTTCTCGGGGGGAAACAATGAGCAGTTCTTC. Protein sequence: CASSFSGGNNEQFF.

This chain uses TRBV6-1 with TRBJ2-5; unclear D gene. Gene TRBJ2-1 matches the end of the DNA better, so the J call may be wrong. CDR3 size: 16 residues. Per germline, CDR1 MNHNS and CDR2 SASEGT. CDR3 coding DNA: TGTGCCAGCAGTGAAGCGAGAACAAACTCGGGCTACGAGCAGTTCTTC. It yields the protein CASSEARTNSGYEQFF.

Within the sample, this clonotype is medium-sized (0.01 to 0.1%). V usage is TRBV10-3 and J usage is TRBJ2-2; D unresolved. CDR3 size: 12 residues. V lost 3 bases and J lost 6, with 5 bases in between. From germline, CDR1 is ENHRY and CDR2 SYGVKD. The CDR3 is CAISDTSGELFF. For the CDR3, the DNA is TGTGCCATCAGTGACACCTCCGGGGAGCTGTTTTTT.

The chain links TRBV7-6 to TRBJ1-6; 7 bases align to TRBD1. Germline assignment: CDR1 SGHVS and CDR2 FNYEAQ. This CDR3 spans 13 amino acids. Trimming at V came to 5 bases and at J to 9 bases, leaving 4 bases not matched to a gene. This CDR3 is CASSHGTVSPLHF. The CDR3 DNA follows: TGTGCCAGCAGCCATGGGACAGTTTCACCCCTCCACTTT.

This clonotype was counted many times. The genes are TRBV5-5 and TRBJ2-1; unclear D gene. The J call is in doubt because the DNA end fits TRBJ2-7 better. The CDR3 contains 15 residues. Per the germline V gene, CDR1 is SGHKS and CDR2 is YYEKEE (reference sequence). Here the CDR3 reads CASSLGGSSYNEQYF. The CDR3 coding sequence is TGTGCCAGCAGCTTGGGCGGCTCATCCTACAATGAGCAGTACTTC.

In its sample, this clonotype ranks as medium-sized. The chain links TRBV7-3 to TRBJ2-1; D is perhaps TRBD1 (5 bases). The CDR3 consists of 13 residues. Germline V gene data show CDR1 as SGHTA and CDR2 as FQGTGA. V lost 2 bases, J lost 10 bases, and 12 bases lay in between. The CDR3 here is CASSLLLGQEQFF. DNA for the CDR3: TGTGCCAGCAGCTTATTGTTGGGGCAGGAGCAGTTCTTC.

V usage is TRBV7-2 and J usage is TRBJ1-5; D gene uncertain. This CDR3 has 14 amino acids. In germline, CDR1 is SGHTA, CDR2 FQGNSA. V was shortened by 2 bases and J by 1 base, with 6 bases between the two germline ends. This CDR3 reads CASSLFGSNQPQHF. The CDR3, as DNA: TGTGCCAGCAGCTTATTTGGAAGCAATCAGCCCCAGCATTTT.

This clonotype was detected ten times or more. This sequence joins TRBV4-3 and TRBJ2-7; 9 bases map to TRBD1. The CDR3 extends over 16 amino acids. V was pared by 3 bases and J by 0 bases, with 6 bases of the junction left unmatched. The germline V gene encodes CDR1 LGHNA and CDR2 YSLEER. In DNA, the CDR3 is TGCGCCAGCAGCCAGGAGGACAGGGGAGGCTCCTACGAGCAGTACTTC. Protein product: CASSQEDRGGSYEQYF.

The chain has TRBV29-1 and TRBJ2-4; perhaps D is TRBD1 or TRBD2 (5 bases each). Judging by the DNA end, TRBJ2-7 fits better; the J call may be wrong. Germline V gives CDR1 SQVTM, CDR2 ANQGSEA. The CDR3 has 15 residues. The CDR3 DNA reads TGCAGCGTTGCTATAAAGGGGACGGGCAGTTACGAGCAGTACTTC. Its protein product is CSVAIKGTGSYEQYF.